Listed below are T cell receptor beta chains from one sample, sequenced in a study of untreated major depressive disorder. TCRdb keeps only in-frame clones here, not all; method: immunoSEQ multiplex PCR. The repertoire consists of approximately 20,000 clones, with around 87% occurring once and the leading ten covering just over 5%. The specimen was CD4+ T cells from PBMCs. These receptors were obtained from a woman in her 30s in good health. Each CDR3 is given with its conserved first and last residue. The D gene is left open where the match is weak. Rows may omit the clone size; those that give it use once, few, many or a size class.

V	length	size	J	D	DNA	CDR3
TRBV5-1	15	-	TRBJ2-3	TRBD1	TGCGCCAGCACCAACCGGGACAGTCGCACAGATACGCAGTATTTT	CASTNRDSRTDTQYF
TRBV11-2	15	-	TRBJ1-1	-	TGTGCCAGCAGCCCCCCGGGCCGGGCGAACACTGAAGCTTTCTTT	CASSPPGRANTEAFF
TRBV7-2	16	-	TRBJ2-3	TRBD2	TGTGCCAGCAGCGGACTAGCGGGGGCGGGGGGAGATACGCAGTATTTT	CASSGLAGAGGDTQYF
TRBV5-6	16	-	TRBJ1-6	TRBD1	TGTGCCAGCAGCTTCGGGACAGGGGCGTCCAGTTCACCCCTCCACTTT	CASSFGTGASSSPLHF
TRBV5-6	14	-	TRBJ1-4	-	TGTGCCAGCAGCTTGGTTGCAACTAATGAAAAACTGTTTTTT	CASSLVATNEKLFF
TRBV5-6	14	medium-sized	TRBJ1-2	TRBD1	TGTGCCAGCAGGTCCCGGGACAGGGCATACGGCTACACCTTC	CASRSRDRAYGYTF
TRBV5-1	13	-	TRBJ2-2	-	TGCGCCAGCAGCTTGGTTGGCACCGGGGAGCTGTTTTTT	CASSLVGTGELFF
TRBV5-1	14	-	TRBJ2-1	TRBD2	TGCGCCAGCAGGACTAGCGGGGATAACAATGAGCAGTTCTTC	CASRTSGDNNEQFF
TRBV5-4	12	-	TRBJ1-1	-	TGTGCCAGCAGCAGGGAGGGCACTGAAGCTTTCTTT	CASSREGTEAFF
TRBV27	14	-	TRBJ1-6	-	TGTGCCAGCAGAGTTGGAGGGGCCGGTTCACCCCTCCACTTT	CASRVGGAGSPLHF
TRBV7-2	13	-	TRBJ2-7	-	TGTGCCAGCAGCCCGGGACTGCGAGGCGAGCAGTACTTC	CASSPGLRGEQYF
TRBV5-1	12	-	TRBJ2-1	-	TGCGCCAGCAGCTTGCTACGGAATGAGCAGTTCTTC	CASSLLRNEQFF
TRBV14	13	-	TRBJ1-6	-	TGTGCCAGCAGCCAAACCTTTAATTCACCCCTCCACTTT	CASSQTFNSPLHF
TRBV7-2	15	few	TRBJ1-1	TRBD1	TGTGCCAGCAGCTTATCAACAGGGGCGCCCACTGAAGCTTTCTTT	CASSLSTGAPTEAFF
TRBV5-5	15	once	TRBJ1-3	TRBD1	TGTGCCAGCAGCCGGGACAGGGTGGGAGGAAACACCATATATTTT	CASSRDRVGGNTIYF
TRBV7-2	17	-	TRBJ1-3	TRBD1	TGTGCCAGCAGCGCCAGACAGGGACTGAGTGTTGGAAACACCATATATTTT	CASSARQGLSVGNTIYF
TRBV11-1	13	-	TRBJ1-2	-	TGTGCCAGCAGCCCGAGGGGGGGCGGAGGCTACACCTTC	CASSPRGGGGYTF
TRBV7-2	13	few	TRBJ1-2	-	TGTGCCAGCAGCTCCAAGACACGCTATGGCTACACCTTC	CASSSKTRYGYTF
TRBV5-6	16	-	TRBJ1-6	-	TGTGCCAGCAGTTATACAGGGACTTCCTATAATTCACCCCTCCACTTT	CASSYTGTSYNSPLHF
TRBV7-3	13	-	TRBJ2-2	-	TGTGCCAGCAGCGAAACACGGACCGGGGAGCTGTTTTTT	CASSETRTGELFF
TRBV27	13	-	TRBJ2-5	-	TGTGCCAGCAGAAGGGGCAGTACAGAGACCCAGTACTTC	CASRRGSTETQYF
TRBV2	17	medium-sized	TRBJ1-4	-	TGTGCCAGCAGTGAAGCGCTAGTAGGGGCAGGAGTTGGAAAACTGTTTTTT	CASSEALVGAGVGKLFF
TRBV11-2	15	-	TRBJ1-1	-	TGTGCCAGCAGCTTAGAATGGCAGGGGAACACTGAAGCTTTCTTT	CASSLEWQGNTEAFF
TRBV5-4	15	-	TRBJ1-3	-	TGTGCCAGCAGTGAGGGGTTGAGCTCTGGAAACACCATATATTTT	CASSEGLSSGNTIYF
TRBV11-2	14	few	TRBJ1-1	TRBD1	TGTGCCAGCAGCCGGGACAGGGGCGGCACTGAAGCTTTCTTT	CASSRDRGGTEAFF
TRBV9	15	-	TRBJ1-2	-	TGTGCCAGCAGCCCCAGAACAGGGACTAACTATGGCTACACCTTC	CASSPRTGTNYGYTF
TRBV15	16	-	TRBJ1-5	-	TGTGCCACCAGCAGAAAGTTGGGCGACAGAAATCAGCCCCAGCATTTT	CATSRKLGDRNQPQHF
TRBV5-4	15	-	TRBJ1-1	-	TGTGCCAGCAGCTTGAGTCGGGGGCAAGGTTCTGAAGCTTTCTTT	CASSLSRGQGSEAFF
TRBV30	13	-	TRBJ1-4	-	TGTGCCTGGAACGGGGGGAATAATGAAAAACTGTTTTTT	CAWNGGNNEKLFF
TRBV19	13	-	TRBJ1-2	-	TGTGCCAGTAGTATAGATTCTAACTATGGCTACACCTTC	CASSIDSNYGYTF
TRBV6-5	13	-	TRBJ2-7	-	TGTGCCAGCAGAGACGACACGTCCTACGAGCAGTACTTC	CASRDDTSYEQYF
TRBV4-3	16	-	TRBJ1-2	-	TGCGCCAGCAGCCAAGGTACCAGGGTGAGCGGCTATGGCTACACCTTC	CASSQGTRVSGYGYTF
TRBV6-1	14	-	TRBJ2-1	-	TGTGCCAGCAGTGCGGGAAGGATCACAGGTGAGCAGTTCTTC	CASSAGRITGEQFF
TRBV29-1	13	-	TRBJ1-4	-	TGCAGCGCCTCGGGGGGTCCCAGGGAAAAACTGTTTTTT	CSASGGPREKLFF
TRBV7-2	15	once	TRBJ1-1	TRBD1	TGTGCCAGCAGCTTATCTACAGGGGTGGCCACTGAAGCTTTCTTT	CASSLSTGVATEAFF
TRBV28	15	-	TRBJ2-7	TRBD1	TGTGCCAGCAGTTTGACAGGGCTACTGCGTTACGAGCAGTACTTC	CASSLTGLLRYEQYF
TRBV6-1	17	-	TRBJ2-1	TRBD2	TGTGCCAGCAGTGAGAGCACTAGCGGGGGCCTCTACAATGAGCAGTTCTTC	CASSESTSGGLYNEQFF
TRBV29-1	14	-	TRBJ1-1	TRBD1	TGCAGCATAGGACAGGGGCCCACGAACACTGAAGCTTTCTTT	CSIGQGPTNTEAFF
TRBV5-1	13	-	TRBJ1-2	-	TGCGCCAGCAGCTTGGCCCGGACCAGTGGCTACACCTTC	CASSLARTSGYTF
TRBV19	14	-	TRBJ1-5	-	TGTGCCAGTAGAAAATACTGGGGCAATCAGCCCCAGCATTTT	CASRKYWGNQPQHF
TRBV28	12	medium-sized	TRBJ2-1	-	TGTGCCAGCAGTTTAGAGTACAATGAGCAGTTCTTC	CASSLEYNEQFF
TRBV19	11	-	TRBJ2-3	-	TGTGCCAGTATGGCTTGGGATACGCAGTATTTT	CASMAWDTQYF
TRBV7-9	16	-	TRBJ1-2	-	TGTGCCAGCAGCTCTACCGGGATCCCTGGGGAGGATGGCTACACCTTC	CASSSTGIPGEDGYTF
TRBV9	15	-	TRBJ1-3	-	TGTGCCAGCAGCGTGGGGGGGACCTCTGGAAACACCATATATTTT	CASSVGGTSGNTIYF
TRBV5-1	15	-	TRBJ1-1	-	TGCGCCAGCAGCCCTTTCCTACAGGGGAACACTGAAGCTTTCTTT	CASSPFLQGNTEAFF
TRBV9	16	-	TRBJ2-5	-	TGTGCCAGCAGCGGAGGGACACTCCCCTCTCAAGAGACCCAGTACTTC	CASSGGTLPSQETQYF
TRBV7-9	13	-	TRBJ1-2	-	TGTGCCAGCAGCTTAGGCTCAGGCGGTGGCTACACCTTC	CASSLGSGGGYTF
TRBV15	14	-	TRBJ2-7	TRBD1	TGTGCCACCAGCAGAGGGGACAGGGGCTACGAGCAGTACTTC	CATSRGDRGYEQYF
TRBV18	16	-	TRBJ2-7	-	TGTGCCAGCTCACCAGGGGCGGGGGCCGGGAACTACGAGCAGTACTTC	CASSPGAGAGNYEQYF
TRBV30	14	-	TRBJ1-6	-	TGTGCCTGGACAGGGGAATCCTATAATTCACCCCTCCACTTT	CAWTGESYNSPLHF
TRBV2	15	-	TRBJ2-1	TRBD2	TGTGCCAGCAGTTCTACGGGACTAGCGTCCAATGAGCAGTTCTTC	CASSSTGLASNEQFF
TRBV14	15	-	TRBJ2-5	TRBD1	TGTGCCAGCAGCCCCGGGACAGGGGGTGTAGGGACCCAGTACTTC	CASSPGTGGVGTQYF